This T cell receptor beta chain was identified during a study of Graves' ophthalmopathy and Graves' hyperthyroidism. Study-level findings and limits: Most expanded clonotypes from thyroid (those above 0.001 frequency) were also found in blood. Forecasting of ophthalmopathy progression by the model achieved around 71% sensitivity and roughly 75% specificity. For separating ophthalmopathy from stable hyperthyroidism, a 13-signature model gave 85% to 90% sensitivity and 81.08% specificity.

The ends were cut back, 5 bases at V and 9 bases at J, with 11 bases in the middle. The CDR3 sequence is 11 residues long. The germline CDR1 and CDR2 sequences are SGHAT and FQNNGV. This clonotype was counted ten times or more. Its specificity is unknown. As the template, RNA transcripts were used to amplify TCR beta CDR3 regions. In the first round, RT-PCR was carried out with HTBI primers, and a multiplex PCR formed the second round. TCRdb reprocessed the multiplex PCR reads via MiXCR and lists one record per CDR3 protein. The repertoire has approximately 210,000 distinct CDR3 sequences, 20% to 25% of them found once; the top ten carry around two fifths.

V is TRBV11-2 and J is TRBJ2-7; D may be TRBD1 (6 bases). The sequence came from a woman aged 45 to 65 with Graves' ophthalmopathy. The material sequenced was peripheral blood. The CDR3: CASSTGQVQYF. The CDR3 bases are TGTGCCAGCAGCACGGGACAAGTGCAGTACTTC. Using reference TRBV11-2 and TRBJ2-7 for the parts outside the CDR3, the full variable domain is EAGVAQSPRYKIIEKRQSVAFWCNPISGHATLYWYQQILGQGPKLLIQFQNNGVVDDSQLPKDRFSAERLKGVDSTLKIQPAKLEDSAVYLCASSTGQVQYFGPGTRLTVT.